Below, 7 T cell receptor beta chains from the same sample are listed, as sequenced in a study of siplizumab effects on memory and regulatory T cells. Only in-frame clones appear in the TCRdb table, and some are missing; sequencing was by immunoSEQ multiplex PCR. The sample has over 90,000 clones, roughly 90% seen once. The specimen was CD4+ T cells sorted from blood. These receptors were collected from a human donor in good health.

DNA for the CDR3: TGTGCCAGCAGCCAAGTGGGGAGGGGAAGCGGCGAGACCCAGTACTTC. This sequence encodes CASSQVGRGSGETQYF. V gene TRBV4-2 combines with J gene TRBJ2-5; TRBD2 matches 7 bases. V shed 1 base, J shed 5 bases, and the junction held 10 bases outside the gene matches. The CDR3 has 16 amino acids. The germline V gene has CDR1 LGHNA and CDR2 YNFKEQ.

The chain carries TRBV6-5 and TRBJ2-1, with D unclear. Trimming shortened V by 7 bases and J by 0 bases, and 13 bases separated the two germline ends. The V gene's germline CDR1 is MNHEY and CDR2 SVGAGI. The CDR3 consists of 15 residues. CDR3 region: CASTKTWSSYNEQFF. CDR3 sequence (DNA): TGTGCCAGCACCAAAACGTGGAGCTCCTACAATGAGCAGTTCTTC.

The gene calls are TRBV2 and TRBJ2-3; the match to TRBD2 covers 9 bases. Trimming cost V 2 bases and J 3 bases; bases outside gene matches: 6. This CDR3 has 16 residues. Per germline, CDR1 SNHLY and CDR2 FYNNEI. CDR3 region: CASSESGLASTDTQYF. The CDR3, as DNA: TGTGCCAGCAGTGAATCCGGACTAGCGAGTACAGATACGCAGTATTTT.

This chain links TRBV28 with TRBJ1-1; D remains unclear. V was shortened by 6 bases and J by 3 bases, with 8 bases between the two germline ends. CDR3 length: 12 residues. Per germline, CDR1 MDHEN and CDR2 SYDVKM. CDR3 amino acids: CASRERDTEAFF. CDR3 nucleotide sequence: TGTGCCAGCAGGGAGAGGGACACTGAAGCTTTCTTT. The full variable domain, in which reference TRBV28 and TRBJ1-1 provide the parts outside the CDR3, is DVKVTQSSRYLVKRTGEKVFLECVQDMDHENMFWYRQDPGLGLRLIYFSYDVKMKEKGDIPEGYSVSREKKERFSLILESASTNQTSMYLCASRERDTEAFFGQGTRLTVV.

V usage is TRBV7-9 and J usage is TRBJ2-1; D gene uncertain. Germline CDR1 SEHNR, CDR2 FQNEAQ (reference sequence). Trimming took 5 bases from V and 8 from J, leaving 10 bases between them. The CDR3 is 12 residues long. The CDR3 DNA follows: TGTGCCAGCAGCGTGGGGATCTATGAGCAGTTCTTC. Translating gives CASSVGIYEQFF. Based on the CDR3 plus reference TRBV7-9 and TRBJ2-1, the full variable domain is DTGVSQNPRHKITKRGQNVTFRCDPISEHNRLYWYRQTLGQGPEFLTYFQNEAQLEKSRLLSDRFSAERPKGSFSTLEIQRTEQGDSAMYLCASSVGIYEQFFGPGTRLTVL.

The chain couples TRBV11-2 to TRBJ1-1; 7 bases map to TRBD1. The CDR3 is made up of 15 amino acids. J gave up 12 bases and V 4 bases, and 17 bases lay outside the gene matches. Per the germline V gene, CDR1 is SGHAT and CDR2 is FQNNGV. The CDR3 region is CASSSITDRPSGSFF. The CDR3 DNA reads as TGTGCCAGCAGCTCCATAACGGACAGGCCCAGCGGTTCTTTCTTT.

This clone was counted once. The rearrangement links TRBV7-2 to TRBJ1-1, with 7 bases matching TRBD1. CDR1 and CDR2 from the germline V gene are SGHTA and FQGNSA. The CDR3 is made up of 13 amino acids. With V trimmed by 4 bases and J by 6 bases, 5 bases remained unmatched. DNA for the CDR3: TGTGCCAGCAGCTCTAAACAGGGGCCTGAAGCTTTCTTT. Translated, it gives CASSSKQGPEAFF.